The entry below gives a single T cell receptor (beta chain) sequence along with its context. This sample was included in a study of shared T cell receptors in the human thymus. V was trimmed by 6 bases and J by 3 bases, leaving 18 bases between them. Looked up from germline, CDR1 is MNHEY and CDR2 is SMNVEV (reference sequence). This CDR3 is 16 amino acids long. Produced via immunoSEQ multiplex PCR; TCRdb's table is partial and in-frame only. The sample carries hundreds of thousands of clones, 85% to 90% recorded once. The data also belong to a second study, concerning human thymus T cells.

The V and J genes are TRBV27 and TRBJ2-1; the D gene is possibly TRBD2 (6 bases). The sample consisted of thymocytes. The source is a boy less than two years old with a congenital heart defect. The CDR3 DNA is TGTGCCAGCAGGAAGGATAGCGGCAAGGGCTACAATGAGCAGTTCTTC. Protein: CASRKDSGKGYNEQFF.